This T cell receptor beta chain derives from a study of CD8 T cells in Susac syndrome. Random hexamers were used to reverse transcribe an amount of roughly 0.45 to 1 ug RNA. TCRdb redid the calling of the immunoSEQ multiplex PCR reads with MiXCR, one entry per CDR3 protein. This sample has some 180,000 distinct CDR3 sequences, with about 94% found just once. From blood CD8+ and CD4+ T cells, the TCR beta chain was sequenced. The CDR3 loop spans 14 amino acids. Germline loops: CDR1 GTSNPN, CDR2 SVGIG (reference sequence). The trim removed 8 bases at V and 1 base at J, leaving 9 bases unmatched. Sequenced material: CD4+ T cells from PBMCs. This sequence was found in a human donor in good health. The chain recombines TRBV30 with TRBJ2-7; 9 bases line up with TRBD2. The DNA for the CDR3 is TGTGCCGGTTCCGCGGGGGGGAGTTCCTACGAGCAGTACTTC. It is translated as CAGSAGGSSYEQYF.